This entry describes one T cell receptor (beta chain). The sample comes from a study of blood T cell repertoires in COVID-19. TCRdb's copy holds only in-frame clones and misses some; the assay was immunoSEQ multiplex PCR. Altogether 170,000 or so clones are present, approximately 80% being singletons, with the ten largest covering about 7%. Between the trimmed V and J ends, which lost 9 bases and 13 bases, there was a span of 19 bases. CDR1 is SGHDN and CDR2 is FVKESK in the germline V gene. The CDR3 spans 13 residues. The sequencing sample was made of peripheral blood. The receptor comes from a woman aged 40 to 50 with COVID-19, enrolled during active disease. The chain combines TRBV14 with TRBJ1-6; D gene ambiguous. The CDR3 DNA follows: TGTGCCAGTTCGATTCCCACCGGGTCGCCCCTCCACTTT. This translates into CASSIPTGSPLHF.